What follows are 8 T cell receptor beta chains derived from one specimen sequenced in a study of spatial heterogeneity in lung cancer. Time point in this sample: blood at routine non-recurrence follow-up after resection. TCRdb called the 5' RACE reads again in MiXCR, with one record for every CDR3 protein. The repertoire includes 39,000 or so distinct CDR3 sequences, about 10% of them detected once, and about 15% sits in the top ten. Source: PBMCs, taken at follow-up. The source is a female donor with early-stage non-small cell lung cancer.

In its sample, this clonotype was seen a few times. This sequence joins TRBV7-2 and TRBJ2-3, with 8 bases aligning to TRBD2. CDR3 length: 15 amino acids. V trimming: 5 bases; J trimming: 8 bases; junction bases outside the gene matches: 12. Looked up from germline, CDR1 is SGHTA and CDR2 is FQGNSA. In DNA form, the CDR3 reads TGTGCCAGCAGCACCGGGACTAGAGTTCCAGTTACGCAGTATTTT. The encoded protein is CASSTGTRVPVTQYF.

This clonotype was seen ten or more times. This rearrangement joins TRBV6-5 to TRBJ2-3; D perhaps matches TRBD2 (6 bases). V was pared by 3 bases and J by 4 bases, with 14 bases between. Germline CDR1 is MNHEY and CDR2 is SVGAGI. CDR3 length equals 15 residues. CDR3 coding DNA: TGTGCCAGCAGTTATTCGGGGAGGCGGGCAGATACGCAGTATTTT. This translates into CASSYSGRRADTQYF.

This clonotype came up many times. The CDR3 region has the DNA TGTGCCAGCAGTTTCTCGGGACTAGCGGGGTTCCAAGAGACCCAGTACTTC. Translating gives CASSFSGLAGFQETQYF. The chain carries TRBV6-5 and TRBJ2-5, with 13 bases that match TRBD2. CDR3 size: 17 residues. Losses at the gene ends were 4 bases for V and 1 base for J; bases not matched to a gene: 6. Per the germline V gene, CDR1 is MNHEY and CDR2 is SVGAGI.

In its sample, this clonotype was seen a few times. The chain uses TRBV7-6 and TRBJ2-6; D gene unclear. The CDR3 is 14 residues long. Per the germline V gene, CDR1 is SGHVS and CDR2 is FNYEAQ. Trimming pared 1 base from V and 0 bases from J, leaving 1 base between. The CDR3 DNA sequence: TGTGCCAGCAGCTTAGGCTCTGGGGCCAACGTCCTGACTTTC. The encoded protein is CASSLGSGANVLTF.

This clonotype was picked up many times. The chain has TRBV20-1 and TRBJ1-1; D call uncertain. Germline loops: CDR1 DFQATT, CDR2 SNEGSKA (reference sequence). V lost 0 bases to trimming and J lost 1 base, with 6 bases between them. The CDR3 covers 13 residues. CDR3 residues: CSARDPKNTEAFF. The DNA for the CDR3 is TGCAGTGCTAGAGATCCTAAGAACACTGAAGCTTTCTTT.

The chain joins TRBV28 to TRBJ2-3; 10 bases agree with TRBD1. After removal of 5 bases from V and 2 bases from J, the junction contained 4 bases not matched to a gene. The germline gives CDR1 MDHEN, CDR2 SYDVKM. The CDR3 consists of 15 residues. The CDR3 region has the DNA TGTGCCAGCAGTCCGGGACAGGGGCACACAGATACGCAGTATTTT. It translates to CASSPGQGHTDTQYF.

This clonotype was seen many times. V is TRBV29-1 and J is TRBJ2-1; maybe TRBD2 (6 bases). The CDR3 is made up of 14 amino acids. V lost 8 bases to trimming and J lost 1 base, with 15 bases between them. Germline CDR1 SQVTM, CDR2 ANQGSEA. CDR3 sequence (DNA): TGCAGCTTCCCCCGGGGGTTATCCTACAATGAGCAGTTCTTC. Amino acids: CSFPRGLSYNEQFF.

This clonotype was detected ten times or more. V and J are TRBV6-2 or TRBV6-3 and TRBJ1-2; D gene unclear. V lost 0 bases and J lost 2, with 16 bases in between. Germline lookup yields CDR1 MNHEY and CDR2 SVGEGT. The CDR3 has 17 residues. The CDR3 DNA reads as TGTGCCAGCAGTTACTCGGCTGCAGGCAGGCGCAACTATGGCTACACCTTC. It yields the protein CASSYSAAGRRNYGYTF.